The rows below give T cell receptor beta chains drawn from one sample of a study of blood T cell repertoires in COVID-19. Clones were sequenced by immunoSEQ multiplex PCR, and TCRdb holds only the in-frame ones, with some missing. Seen here are about 140,000 clones, about 85% observed once, and the top ten hold 2.5%. Sequenced input: peripheral blood. The receptor source for this set is a human donor with COVID-19, enrolled during active disease. The donor label of this sample is uncertain. Both conserved end residues are part of each CDR3. D genes are given only for firm matches. Clone size is stated in some rows and not others, as once, few, many or a class when expanded.

TRBV5-1	TRBJ2-7	TRBD1	.	CASSIPTGGSYEQYF	TGCGCCAGCAGCATTCCGACAGGGGGCTCCTACGAGCAGTACTTC
TRBV6-5	TRBJ1-2	.	.	CASRGWTAYGYTF	TGTGCCAGCAGGGGGTGGACAGCCTATGGCTACACCTTC
TRBV5-1	TRBJ1-1	TRBD1	.	CASSLEGTVNTEAFF	TGCGCCAGCAGCTTGGAGGGGACAGTGAACACTGAAGCTTTCTTT
TRBV6-5	TRBJ1-1	.	.	CASGGQMNTEAFF	TGTGCCAGCGGAGGCCAGATGAACACTGAAGCTTTCTTT
TRBV7-9	TRBJ1-5	.	.	CASSLVGSGNQPQHF	TGTGCCAGCAGCTTAGTCGGGTCTGGCAATCAGCCCCAGCATTTT
TRBV7-3	TRBJ2-2	.	.	CASSSYSNTGELFF	TGTGCCAGCAGCTCCTATTCGAACACCGGGGAGCTGTTTTTT
TRBV6-5	TRBJ1-1	TRBD1	.	CASRTHRGVTEAFF	TGTGCCAGCAGGACCCACAGGGGGGTCACTGAAGCTTTCTTT
TRBV11-2	TRBJ2-7	.	once	CASSLGRDFYEQYF	TGTGCCAGCAGCTTAGGGCGGGATTTCTACGAGCAGTACTTC
TRBV10-1	TRBJ1-5	.	.	CASSERRGNQPQHF	TGCGCCAGCAGTGAGAGACGGGGCAATCAGCCCCAGCATTTT
TRBV4-1	TRBJ1-2	TRBD1	.	CASSQRTGGNYGYTF	TGCGCCAGCAGCCAAAGGACAGGGGGGAACTATGGCTACACCTTC
TRBV7-2	TRBJ2-1	.	.	CASSLTILNEQFF	TGTGCCAGCAGCTTGACAATCCTCAATGAGCAGTTCTTC
TRBV13	TRBJ2-1	.	few	CASSTGGGYNEQFF	TGTGCCAGCAGCACAGGGGGGGGCTACAATGAGCAGTTCTTC
TRBV5-4	TRBJ1-2	.	few	CASSRDSGDGYTF	TGTGCCAGCAGCCGGGACTCCGGGGATGGCTACACCTTC
TRBV6-5	TRBJ1-6	TRBD1	.	CASSRTGADNSPLHF	TGTGCCAGCAGTAGAACAGGGGCCGATAACTCACCCCTCCACTTT
TRBV6-5	TRBJ1-2	TRBD1	.	CASSYTRQGSADGYTF	TGTGCCAGCAGTTACACCCGACAGGGTAGCGCGGATGGCTACACCTTC
TRBV3-1/TRBV3-2	TRBJ1-5	.	.	CASSQDSAGDQPQHF	TGTGCCAGCAGCCAAGATTCAGCCGGGGATCAGCCCCAGCATTTT
TRBV27	TRBJ1-1	TRBD1	.	CASSSGQGASRNTEAFF	TGTGCCAGCAGTTCGGGACAGGGGGCCTCGCGGAACACTGAAGCTTTCTTT
TRBV7-2	TRBJ2-1	TRBD2	once	CASSFAASGSSYNEQFF	TGTGCCAGCAGCTTTGCGGCGAGCGGGAGCTCCTACAATGAGCAGTTCTTC
TRBV18	TRBJ2-2	TRBD2	.	CASSPLSSGWTGELFF	TGTGCCAGCTCACCACTTTCTAGCGGCTGGACCGGGGAGCTGTTTTTT
TRBV5-1	TRBJ2-2	.	.	CASSFRGGSTGELFF	TGCGCCAGCAGCTTCCGAGGGGGATCCACCGGGGAGCTGTTTTTT
TRBV18	TRBJ2-1	TRBD1	once	CASIRDRAYNEQFF	TGTGCCAGCATCCGGGACAGGGCTTACAATGAGCAGTTCTTC
TRBV7-9	TRBJ2-3	.	.	CASSFRGPGYF	TGTGCCAGCAGTTTTAGGGGTCCGGGGTATTTT
TRBV6-1	TRBJ1-1	.	.	CASSEAGGEGPAFF	TGTGCCAGCAGTGAAGCTGGGGGGGAAGGGCCAGCTTTCTTT
TRBV7-2	TRBJ2-5	.	.	CASSLSPQETQYF	TGTGCCAGCAGCTTAAGCCCTCAAGAGACCCAGTACTTC
TRBV10-3	TRBJ1-5	.	.	CAISEAGRSNQPQHF	TGTGCCATCAGTGAGGCGGGACGGAGCAATCAGCCCCAGCATTTT
TRBV7-6	TRBJ2-7	TRBD2	.	CASSTGLAGGEQYF	TGTGCCAGCAGCACGGGACTAGCGGGAGGCGAGCAGTACTTC
TRBV9	TRBJ1-6	TRBD1	.	CASSVQGAYNSPLHF	TGTGCCAGCAGCGTACAGGGGGCATATAATTCACCCCTCCACTTT
TRBV28	TRBJ2-1	TRBD2	.	CASIKAGDEQFF	TGTGCCAGCATCAAAGCGGGAGATGAGCAGTTCTTC
TRBV11-3	TRBJ1-2	.	once	CASSLETGGHGYTF	TGTGCCAGCAGCCTCGAGACGGGGGGGCATGGCTACACCTTC